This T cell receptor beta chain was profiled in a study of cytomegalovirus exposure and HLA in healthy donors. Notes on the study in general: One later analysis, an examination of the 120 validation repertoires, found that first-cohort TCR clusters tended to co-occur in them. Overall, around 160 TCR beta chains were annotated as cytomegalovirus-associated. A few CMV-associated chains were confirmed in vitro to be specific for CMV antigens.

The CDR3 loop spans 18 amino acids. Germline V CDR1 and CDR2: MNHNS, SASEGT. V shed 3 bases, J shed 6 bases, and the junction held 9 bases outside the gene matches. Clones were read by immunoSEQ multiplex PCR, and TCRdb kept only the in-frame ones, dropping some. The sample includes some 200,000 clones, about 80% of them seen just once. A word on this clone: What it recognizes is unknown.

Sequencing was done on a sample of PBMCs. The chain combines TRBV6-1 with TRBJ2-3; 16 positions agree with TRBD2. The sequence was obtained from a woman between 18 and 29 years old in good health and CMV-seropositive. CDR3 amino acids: CASSDEGTSGGASDTQYF. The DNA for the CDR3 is TGTGCCAGCAGTGACGAAGGGACTAGCGGGGGGGCATCCGATACGCAGTATTTT.